The source of this T cell receptor (beta chain) is a study of shared T cell receptors in the human thymus. As to this clone: The sample holds other DNA sequences that translate to the same CDR3.

This table comes from immunoSEQ multiplex PCR, and its TCRdb copy is limited to in-frame clones, with some not included. In the table there are over 450,000 clones, 70% to 80% of which are singletons. This CDR3 spans 11 amino acids. The germline gives CDR1 MNHEY, CDR2 SVGAGI. Between the trimmed V and J ends, which lost 4 bases and 3 bases, there was a span of 4 bases. These same data were also listed under a study on human thymus T cells.

Sequencing input: thymocytes. This chain joins TRBV6-5 and TRBJ2-7; D not certain. This receptor was identified in a boy under two years old with a congenital heart defect. The CDR3 bases are TGTGCCAGCAGTTCCCTCTACGAGCAGTACTTC. Residues: CASSSLYEQYF.